Presented here are 24 T cell receptor beta chains from one specimen sequenced in a study of Ad26.COV2.S vaccination and SARS-CoV-2 variants. TCRdb's copy holds only in-frame clones and misses some; the assay was immunoSEQ multiplex PCR. Of around 170,000 clones listed, around 85% are singletons. The sample was peripheral blood, taken after recovery from COVID-19. The receptor set was obtained from a human donor who had recovered from COVID-19.

The chain employs TRBV5-1 and TRBJ2-5; D perhaps matches TRBD2 (6 bases). The CDR3 totals 14 residues. CDR1 SGHRS and CDR2 YFSETQ come from the germline V gene. V shed 2 bases and J shed 3 bases, with 11 bases lying between them. The CDR3 nucleotides read TGCGCCAGCAGCTTAGGGGACTTCGAAGAGACCCAGTACTTC. Translating it yields CASSLGDFEETQYF.

The chain recombines TRBV11-3 with TRBJ2-7, with TRBD2 as a possible D gene (6 bases). The CDR3 is made up of 14 amino acids. Germline values: CDR1 SGHNT, CDR2 YENEEA. Trimming removed 1 base at V and 3 bases at J, with 10 bases between. The CDR3 loop reads CASSLGPGVYEQYF. In nucleotides, the CDR3 is TGTGCCAGCAGCTTAGGTCCGGGGGTCTACGAGCAGTACTTC. Full variable domain (missing parts from reference TRBV11-3 and TRBJ2-7): EAGVVQSPRYKIIEKKQPVAFWCNPISGHNTLYWYLQNLGQGPELLIRYENEEAVDDSQLPKDRFSAERLKGVDSTLKIQPAELGDSAVYLCASSLGPGVYEQYFGPGTRLTVT.

This chain uses TRBV18 with TRBJ2-1; D perhaps matches TRBD2 (5 bases). This CDR3 is built from 14 residues. CDR1 is KGHSH, CDR2 LQKENI, per germline. Trimming took off 1 base at V and 8 bases at J, with 12 bases between the two ends. In DNA form, the CDR3 reads TGTGCCAGCTCACCACTCCGGGGATCCCATGAGCAGTTCTTC. Encoded protein: CASSPLRGSHEQFF. Full variable domain (rest looked up from reference TRBV18 and TRBJ2-1): NAGVMQNPRHLVRRRGQEARLRCSPMKGHSHVYWYRQLPEEGLKFMVYLQKENIIDESGMPKERFSAEFPKEGPSILRIQQVVRGDSAAYFCASSPLRGSHEQFFGPGTRLTVL.

V and J are TRBV29-1 and TRBJ1-1, with D uncertain. In germline, CDR1 is SQVTM, CDR2 ANQGSEA. V was shortened by 1 base and J by 0 bases, with 6 bases between the two germline ends. This CDR3 spans 13 amino acids. CDR3 residues: CSVEVQLNTEAFF. The DNA of the CDR3 is TGCAGCGTTGAAGTCCAGTTGAACACTGAAGCTTTCTTT.

The CDR3 loop is CASSLAANQPQHF. The CDR3 DNA reads TGTGCCAGCAGCTTAGCAGCGAATCAGCCCCAGCATTTT. J is TRBJ1-5 and V is TRBV5-5, with unresolved D. Germline V lookup: CDR1 SGHKS, CDR2 YYEKEE (reference sequence). V was pared by 2 bases and J by 4 bases, with 7 bases between. CDR3 length equals 13 residues.

V gene TRBV5-1 combines with J gene TRBJ1-4; D ambiguous. Germline CDR1 is SGHRS and CDR2 is YFSETQ. The V and J ends lost 9 bases and 0 bases respectively, with 27 bases between them. The CDR3 is 19 amino acids. The CDR3 DNA reads TGCGCCACCCCTAATCTTCCCGTACCCCCTCTCTCAACTAATGAAAAACTGTTTTTT. Its translation: CATPNLPVPPLSTNEKLFF.

The chain has TRBV5-1 and TRBJ1-1, with D hard to call. Trimming took off 0 bases at V and 2 bases at J, with 11 bases between the two ends. CDR1 and CDR2 (germline): SGHRS, YFSETQ. The length of the CDR3 is 15 residues. CDR3 DNA sequence: TGCGCCAGCAGCTTGGCCGCAGAGGTTAACACTGAAGCTTTCTTT. The encoded protein is CASSLAAEVNTEAFF.

The rearrangement links TRBV5-1 to TRBJ2-3, with D unresolved. CDR1 and CDR2 (germline): SGHRS, YFSETQ. The CDR3 contains 13 residues. V lost 4 bases and J lost 4, with 10 bases in between. The CDR3 DNA sequence: TGCGCCAGCAGCCACTCATCTGCAGATACGCAGTATTTT. Protein sequence: CASSHSSADTQYF.

The gene calls are TRBV4-1 and TRBJ2-3; a possible D gene is TRBD2 (6 bases). Germline CDR1 MGHRA, CDR2 YSYEKL. This CDR3 has 16 residues. V was shortened by 4 bases and J by 6 bases, with 20 bases between the two germline ends. This chain's CDR3 is CASSLTGGPNLDTQYF. CDR3 bases: TGCGCCAGCAGCCTTACCGGAGGGCCCAACTTGGATACGCAGTATTTT.

The gene calls are TRBV24-1 and TRBJ2-7; D might be TRBD2 (6 bases). V lost 12 bases, J lost 2 bases, and 19 bases lay in between. The CDR3 has 14 amino acids. Germline CDR1 KGHDR, CDR2 SFDVKD. The CDR3 is CASSESSVTYEQYF. The CDR3 DNA follows: TGTGCCTCCTCCGAATCTAGCGTGACCTACGAGCAGTACTTC.

The V and J genes are TRBV7-8 and TRBJ1-1; 10 nucleotides match TRBD1. Trimming cost V 4 bases and J 4 bases; bases outside gene matches: 6. The CDR3 contains 15 residues. Germline CDR1 reads SGHVS; CDR2 reads FQNEAQ. CDR3 nucleotide sequence: TGTGCCAGCAGCTCTTCCGGGACAGGGGTCACTGAAGCTTTCTTT. Translating it yields CASSSSGTGVTEAFF.

The chain uses TRBV19 and TRBJ2-5; 9 bases align to TRBD1. The germline gives CDR1 LNHDA, CDR2 SQIVND (reference sequence). This CDR3 has 16 amino acids. V lost 4 bases to trimming and J lost 5 bases; unmatched junction nucleotides: 11. CDR3 DNA sequence: TGTGCCAGTAGTAGACTTGGGGACAGGGCGGCGGAGACCCAGTACTTC. Its translation: CASSRLGDRAAETQYF.

The V call is TRBV18, the J call TRBJ1-3; D unclear. Germline CDR1 is KGHSH and CDR2 is LQKENI. CDR3 length equals 13 residues. Trimming shortened V by 6 bases and J by 3 bases, and 9 bases separated the two germline ends. The CDR3 is CASSTMGGNTIYF. CDR3 coding DNA: TGTGCCAGCTCTACTATGGGTGGAAACACCATATATTTT.

The gene calls are TRBV5-1 and TRBJ2-5; D is possibly TRBD1 (6 bases). This CDR3 comprises 14 residues. The V gene's germline CDR1 is SGHRS and CDR2 YFSETQ. The V and J ends lost 0 bases and 1 base respectively, with 7 bases between them. As DNA, the CDR3 is TGCGCCAGCAGCTTGGCCAGGGGCCAAGAGACCCAGTACTTC. It codes for CASSLARGQETQYF.

The chain is built from TRBV5-5 and TRBJ2-7, with D possibly called TRBD1 or TRBD2 (6 bases each). V gave up 4 bases and J gave up 3 bases, with 14 bases separating them. Germline values: CDR1 SGHKS, CDR2 YYEKEE (reference sequence). This CDR3 spans 14 amino acids. The CDR3 loop reads CASSQGGISYEQYF. CDR3 coding DNA: TGTGCCAGCAGCCAAGGGGGGATAAGCTACGAGCAGTACTTC.

As DNA, the CDR3 is TGTGCCAGCCTCCCCCAGCGGGGAGGCACAGATACGCAGTATTTT. It translates to CASLPQRGGTDTQYF. V is TRBV28 and J is TRBJ2-3; 7 bases align to TRBD2. CDR3 length: 15 residues. V dropped 8 bases and J dropped 1; count of bases not matched to a gene: 9. CDR1 is MDHEN, CDR2 SYDVKM, per germline. The full variable domain, rest sourced from reference TRBV28 and TRBJ2-3, is DVKVTQSSRYLVKRTGEKVFLECVQDMDHENMFWYRQDPGLGLRLIYFSYDVKMKEKGDIPEGYSVSREKKERFSLILESASTNQTSMYLCASLPQRGGTDTQYFGPGTRLTVL.

The chain joins TRBV6-5 to TRBJ2-1; 10 bases match TRBD1. Germline CDR1 MNHEY, CDR2 SVGAGI. Trimming at V came to 6 bases and at J to 1 base, leaving 3 bases not matched to a gene. The CDR3 totals 15 residues. CDR3 loop: CASRSGQGSYNEQFF. The CDR3 nucleotides read TGTGCCAGCAGGTCGGGACAGGGGTCCTACAATGAGCAGTTCTTC.

The chain employs TRBV5-1 and TRBJ2-3; D not certain. The germline CDR1 and CDR2 sequences are SGHRS and YFSETQ. Between the trimmed V and J ends, which lost 5 bases and 0 bases, there was a span of 19 bases. This CDR3 is 17 amino acids long. The CDR3 coding sequence is TGCGCCAGCAGGTCCCAACTTGCTCGCTTTAGCACAGATACGCAGTATTTT. This translates into CASRSQLARFSTDTQYF. Full variable domain (outside the CDR3, taken from reference TRBV5-1 and TRBJ2-3): KAGVTQTPRYLIKTRGQQVTLSCSPISGHRSVSWYQQTPGQGLQFLFEYFSETQRNKGNFPGRFSGRQFSNSRSEMNVSTLELGDSALYLCASRSQLARFSTDTQYFGPGTRLTVL.

This clone was observed once. This chain uses TRBV7-8 with TRBJ2-3; 8 nucleotides match TRBD2. Losses at the gene ends were 4 bases for V and 0 bases for J; bases not matched to a gene: 3. CDR3 size: 15 residues. CDR1 SGHVS and CDR2 FQNEAQ come from the germline V gene. CDR3 sequence reads: CASSSREGSTDTQYF. The CDR3 DNA reads TGTGCCAGCAGCTCTCGGGAGGGTAGCACAGATACGCAGTATTTT.

DNA of the CDR3: TGTGCCAGCAGTCCGGGACAGGGCGGTGATGGCTACACCTTC. It codes for CASSPGQGGDGYTF. The chain recombines TRBV5-4 with TRBJ1-2, with TRBD1 matching over 9 bases. In germline, CDR1 is SGHNT, CDR2 YYREEE (reference sequence). This CDR3 spans 14 amino acids. V shed 5 bases, J shed 6 bases, and the junction held 8 bases outside the gene matches.

The chain employs TRBV4-1 and TRBJ2-7; TRBD1 matches at 8 bases. CDR3 size: 17 residues. CDR1 and CDR2 from the germline V gene are MGHRA and YSYEKL. J lost 3 bases, V lost 7 bases, and 17 bases had no gene match. CDR3 bases: TGCGCCAGCACCCCCCGGTATCCGGGACAGGCGCACTACGAGCAGTACTTC. Its translation is CASTPRYPGQAHYEQYF.

The chain joins TRBV7-2 to TRBJ2-1; 10 nucleotides line up with TRBD2. Losses at the gene ends were 2 bases for V and 9 bases for J; bases not matched to a gene: 10. The CDR3 contains 16 residues. Germline V lookup: CDR1 SGHTA, CDR2 FQGNSA. CDR3 sequence: CASSLPSGGRTSEQFF. DNA of the CDR3: TGTGCCAGCAGCTTACCTAGCGGGGGCCGGACATCTGAGCAGTTCTTC.

This clone came up a few times. The chain has TRBV9 and TRBJ2-3; a possible D gene is TRBD2 (6 bases). Germline CDR1 is SGDLS and CDR2 is YYNGEE. The CDR3 is made up of 15 amino acids. The ends were cut back, 4 bases at V and 0 bases at J, with 12 bases in the middle. The CDR3 sequence is CASSLRTTSTDTQYF. The CDR3 bases are TGTGCCAGCAGCCTAAGGACTACTAGCACAGATACGCAGTATTTT.

This chain links TRBV5-6 with TRBJ2-7; unclear D gene. Germline lookup yields CDR1 SGHDT and CDR2 YYEEEE. With 7 bases removed from V and 1 base from J, the gap between germline ends came to 12 bases. The CDR3 covers 13 residues. The CDR3 DNA sequence: TGTGCCAGCTACTTGAGTAGTTCCTACGAGCAGTACTTC. This sequence encodes CASYLSSSYEQYF.